These 10 T cell receptor beta chains originate from one sample sequenced in a study of T cell repertoires in cytomegalovirus infection. TCRdb redid the calling of the reads with MiXCR, one entry per CDR3 protein. This sample yields hundreds of thousands of distinct CDR3 sequences, of which 35% are seen a single time; 2.5% to 3% belongs to the top ten. Sequenced: PBMCs. Receptor source: a human donor in good health (CMV status not recorded). Some clones in this sample may be carry-over from other donors' samples.

V usage is TRBV6-5 and J usage is TRBJ2-3, with 9 bases that match TRBD2. Germline trimming cut 8 bases from V and 5 bases from J; bases unmatched to any gene: 8. CDR1 is MNHEY and CDR2 is SVGAGI in the germline V gene. The CDR3 loop spans 14 amino acids. Here the CDR3 reads CASRGLAIEDTQYF. The CDR3 DNA sequence: TGTGCCAGCCGCGGACTAGCGATTGAAGATACGCAGTATTTT.

The V gene is TRBV7-9, the J gene TRBJ2-7, with 7 bases identical to TRBD2. The CDR3 consists of 15 residues. V trimming: 4 bases; J trimming: 7 bases; junction bases outside the gene matches: 13. Germline V gives CDR1 SEHNR, CDR2 FQNEAQ (reference sequence). The CDR3 here is CASSSFIGLGSEQYF. The CDR3 DNA reads TGTGCCAGCAGCTCGTTCATCGGACTAGGCTCAGAGCAGTACTTC. Complete variable domain (other parts from reference TRBV7-9 and TRBJ2-7): DTGVSQNPRHKITKRGQNVTFRCDPISEHNRLYWYRQTLGQGPEFLTYFQNEAQLEKSRLLSDRFSAERPKGSFSTLEIQRTEQGDSAMYLCASSSFIGLGSEQYFGPGTRLTVT.

This clonotype has more than one count but fewer than ten. The chain uses TRBV7-2 and TRBJ2-5; D is ambiguous. V dropped 1 base and J dropped 5 bases, with 17 bases sitting between them. In germline, CDR1 is SGHTA, CDR2 FQGNSA. This CDR3 is 16 amino acids long. The CDR3 protein is CASSLGPKKDGETQYF. DNA of the CDR3: TGTGCCAGCAGCTTAGGCCCCAAGAAAGATGGTGAGACCCAGTACTTC. Filled out from reference TRBV7-2 and TRBJ2-5, the complete variable domain reads GAGVSQSPSNKVTEKGKDVELRCDPISGHTALYWYRQSLGQGLEFLIYFQGNSAPDKSGLPSDRFSAERTGGSVSTLTIQRTQQEDSAVYLCASSLGPKKDGETQYFGPGTRLLVL.

The chain employs TRBV2 and TRBJ2-5; 10 nucleotides align to TRBD2. Trimming took 6 bases from V and 2 from J; bases not matched to a gene: 6. The V gene's germline CDR1 is SNHLY and CDR2 FYNNEI. The CDR3 sequence is 15 residues long. The CDR3 DNA sequence: TGTGCCAGCAGCGGAGCGGGAGGGAAACAAGAGACCCAGTACTTC. It encodes CASSGAGGKQETQYF.

In this sample, this clonotype turned up a few times. V gene TRBV30 combines with J gene TRBJ1-4; D remains unclear. Germline values: CDR1 GTSNPN, CDR2 SVGIG (reference sequence). This CDR3 comprises 15 residues. V lost 4 bases to trimming and J lost 8 bases, with 20 bases between them. The CDR3 protein is CAWTSPVIAGEKLFF. The CDR3, as DNA: TGTGCCTGGACCAGCCCAGTAATCGCGGGGGAAAAACTGTTTTTT. The complete variable domain, with remaining parts taken from reference TRBV30 and TRBJ1-4, reads SQTIHQWPATLVQPVGSPLSLECTVEGTSNPNLYWYRQAAGRGLQLLFYSVGIGQISSEVPQNLSASRPQDRQFILSSKKLLLSDSGFYLCAWTSPVIAGEKLFFGSGTQLSVL.

With regard to this clonotype: Without the conserved terminal phenylalanine or tryptophan, this CDR3 likely stems from a read error. The chain joins TRBV5-8 to TRBJ1-1; no firm D call. The CDR3 is 14 amino acids. Germline CDR1 reads SGHTS; CDR2 reads YDEGEE. The V and J ends lost 7 bases and 6 bases respectively, with 19 bases between them. This CDR3 is CASRRSLMLPEAFL. The CDR3 DNA sequence: TGTGCCAGCCGCCGGAGCCTGATGCTCCCTGAAGCTTTCTTG.

The CDR3 nucleotides read TGTGCCAGCAGCTCCCGATTTGAGGCTTTCTTT. This encodes CASSSRFEAFF. The rearrangement uses TRBV5-4 and TRBJ1-1; D is ambiguous. The CDR3 has 11 amino acids. The ends were cut back, 3 bases at V and 11 bases at J, with 11 bases in the middle. The germline V gene has CDR1 SGHNT and CDR2 YYREEE (reference sequence).

This clonotype was seen a few times. The chain recombines TRBV12-3 or TRBV12-4 with TRBJ2-3, with D perhaps TRBD2 (6 bases). The V and J ends lost 2 bases and 4 bases respectively, with 13 bases between them. The CDR3 is 15 amino acids. The DNA for the CDR3 is TGTGCCAGCAGTTTATTTGGGGGGACCCCAGATACGCAGTATTTT. Its protein product is CASSLFGGTPDTQYF.

This clonotype was detected ten times or more. The chain links TRBV7-2 to TRBJ1-5, with D maybe TRBD1 (5 bases). CDR3 length: 14 amino acids. The germline gives CDR1 SGHTA, CDR2 FQGNSA. Trimming stripped 5 bases from V and 5 bases from J, with 13 bases between. The CDR3 is CASSPGGRDQPQHF. CDR3 DNA: TGTGCCAGCAGCCCCGGGGGACGTGATCAGCCCCAGCATTTT. Drawing the rest from reference TRBV7-2 and TRBJ1-5, the complete variable domain is GAGVSQSPSNKVTEKGKDVELRCDPISGHTALYWYRQSLGQGLEFLIYFQGNSAPDKSGLPSDRFSAERTGGSVSTLTIQRTQQEDSAVYLCASSPGGRDQPQHFGDGTRLSIL.

The rearrangement joins TRBV12-5 to TRBJ2-2, with 11 bases lining up with TRBD1. V lost 6 bases to trimming and J lost 6 bases; unmatched junction nucleotides: 12. Germline CDR1 reads LGHNT; CDR2 reads FRNRAP. The CDR3 consists of 17 residues. CDR3 sequence (DNA): TGTGCTAGTGGCCAGGCCCGGACAGGGGGCTTCGCCGGGGAGCTGTTTTTT. Translation gives CASGQARTGGFAGELFF.